The 5 T cell receptor beta chains listed next were all sequenced from one sample in a study of cytomegalovirus exposure and HLA in healthy donors. 13 Jbeta primers and 60 Vbeta primers were used for the PCR. This table comes from immunoSEQ multiplex PCR, and its TCRdb copy is limited to in-frame clones, with some not included. The table lists 130,000 or so clones, about 9.2% of them singletons. The sample taken for sequencing was PBMCs. The receptors come from a woman in her 40s in good health and CMV-seropositive.

The V gene is TRBV6-5, the J gene TRBJ2-7; TRBD2 is a possible D gene (6 bases). The germline V gene encodes CDR1 MNHEY and CDR2 SVGAGI. The CDR3 runs 15 residues. Trimming shortened V by 6 bases and J by 1 base, and 16 bases separated the two germline ends. This CDR3 is CASSIATRGSYEQYF. DNA of the CDR3: TGTGCCAGCAGCATTGCCACCCGGGGGTCCTACGAGCAGTACTTC.

This chain links TRBV5-6 with TRBJ1-2; weak D call: TRBD1 (6 bases). The V and J ends lost 3 bases and 7 bases respectively, with 10 bases between them. There are 12 residues in the CDR3. The V gene's germline CDR1 is SGHDT and CDR2 YYEEEE. The CDR3 DNA reads TGTGCCAGCAGCTACAGGGTTTTTGGCTACACCTTC. It codes for CASSYRVFGYTF. Combining the CDR3 with reference TRBV5-6 and TRBJ1-2 gives the whole variable domain DAGVTQSPTHLIKTRGQQVTLRCSPKSGHDTVSWYQQALGQGPQFIFQYYEEEERQRGNFPDRFSGHQFPNYSSELNVNALLLGDSALYLCASSYRVFGYTFGSGTRLTVV.

The genes are TRBV18 and TRBJ2-7, with 10 bases identical to TRBD2. The J segment lost 6 bases and the V segment lost 4 bases, leaving 12 bases of the junction unmatched. Germline V gene data show CDR1 as KGHSH and CDR2 as LQKENI. The CDR3 is made up of 16 amino acids. This CDR3 reads CASSLKSGTSVREQYF. DNA of the CDR3: TGTGCCAGCTCACTGAAATCTGGGACTAGCGTCCGCGAGCAGTACTTC.

The gene calls are TRBV6-5 and TRBJ1-4; D possibly corresponds to TRBD1 (6 bases). The germline V gene has CDR1 MNHEY and CDR2 SVGAGI. V was pared by 6 bases and J by 6 bases, with 14 bases between. The CDR3 is made up of 14 amino acids. Here the CDR3 reads CASSRGGDYEKLFF. For the CDR3, the DNA is TGTGCCAGCAGCCGAGGGGGGGATTATGAAAAACTGTTTTTT.

The chain uses TRBV2 and TRBJ1-3; D perhaps matches TRBD1 (5 bases). The CDR3 is 15 amino acids. V lost 8 bases to trimming and J lost 1 base, with 15 bases between them. CDR1 SNHLY and CDR2 FYNNEI come from the germline V gene. This chain's CDR3 is CASEEVGVSGNTIYF. For the CDR3, the DNA is TGTGCCAGCGAAGAAGTAGGGGTTTCTGGAAACACCATATATTTT. The complete variable domain, with remaining parts taken from reference TRBV2 and TRBJ1-3, reads EPEVTQTPSHQVTQMGQEVILRCVPISNHLYFYWYRQILGQKVEFLVSFYNNEISEKSEIFDDQFSVERPDGSNFTLKIRSTKLEDSAMYFCASEEVGVSGNTIYFGEGSWLTVV.